This T cell receptor beta chain came from a study of human T cells and chemical hapten exposure. Authors' processing steps: Samples ranged from about 23,224 to 700,000 TCRs, with a median of 95,638. A single record per CDR3 protein comes from TCRdb applying MiXCR to the RACE reads. TCRdb, not the original authors, processed these V and J calls. The sample consists of 180,000 or so distinct CDR3 sequences, about 15% of them appearing once. As to time point: patch test 1, 2 weeks after DPC sensitization. Stated treatment: therapeutic diphenylcyclopropenone sensitization with weekly scalp DPC. This CDR3 is 16 amino acids long. The V segment lost 7 bases and the J segment 1 base; nucleotides outside the gene matches: 10. In germline, CDR1 is MNHNY, CDR2 SVGAGI (reference sequence).

This chain joins TRBV6-6 and TRBJ2-3; 8 nucleotides align to TRBD1. The source was whole blood, collected in connection with sensitization to the hapten diphenylcyclopropenone (DPC). The receptor comes from a woman in her 30s with alopecia areata. Some clones in this sample may be carry-over from other donors' samples. The CDR3 DNA reads TGTGCCAGCAAACCTCAGGGGGCGCGGGGCACAGATACGCAGTATTTT. Translation gives CASKPQGARGTDTQYF.